A few counts support the clone carrying this T cell receptor (beta chain). The source of the sample is a study of response to subunit inactivated influenza vaccine. From germline, CDR1 is DFQATT and CDR2 SNEGSKA (reference sequence). J lost 1 base, V lost 7 bases, and 2 bases had no gene match. The CDR3 runs to 14 residues. TCRdb processed the RT-PCR reads anew with MiXCR; each CDR3 protein has one entry. The sample records fewer than 600,000 distinct CDR3 sequences, around 7.9% being singletons. The rearrangement links TRBV20-1 to TRBJ2-1, with 12 bases aligning to TRBD2. The receptor's source is a man aged 45-69 years who received an inactivated influenza vaccine. The starting material was PBMCs from blood, obtained less than 30 months after vaccination. CDR3 sequence (DNA): TGCAGTGGTCTAGCGGGAGGGTCCTACAATGAGCAGTTCTTC. Residues: CSGLAGGSYNEQFF.